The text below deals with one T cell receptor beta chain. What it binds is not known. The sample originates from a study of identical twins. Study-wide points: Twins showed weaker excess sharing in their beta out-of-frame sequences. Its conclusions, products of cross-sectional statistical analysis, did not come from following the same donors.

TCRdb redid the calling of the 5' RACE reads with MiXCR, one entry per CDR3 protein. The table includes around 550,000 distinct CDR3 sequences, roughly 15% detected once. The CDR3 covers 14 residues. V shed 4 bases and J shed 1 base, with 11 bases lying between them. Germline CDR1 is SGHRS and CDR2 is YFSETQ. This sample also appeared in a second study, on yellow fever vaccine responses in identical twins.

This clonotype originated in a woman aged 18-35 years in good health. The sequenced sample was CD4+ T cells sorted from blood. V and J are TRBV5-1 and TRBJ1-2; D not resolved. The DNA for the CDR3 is TGCGCCAGCAGCGCGTCGACAAGTAACTATGGCTACACCTTC. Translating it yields CASSASTSNYGYTF.